A single sample gave rise to the 23 T cell receptor beta chains below, sequenced in a study of blood T cell repertoires in COVID-19. Profiling relied on immunoSEQ multiplex PCR, and the TCRdb table lists in-frame clones only, not all of them. The sample lists around 250,000 clones; 84% were seen once. Sequencing was performed on peripheral blood. All receptors come from a woman in her forties who had recovered from COVID-19.

The V and J genes are TRBV5-4 and TRBJ1-5; D is perhaps TRBD1 (6 bases). V lost 4 bases and J 0 bases, leaving 8 bases between the germline ends. The CDR3 spans 14 residues. The germline V gene encodes CDR1 SGHNT and CDR2 YYREEE (reference sequence). CDR3 sequence (DNA): TGTGCCAGCAGCCTGGACAGTAGCAATCAGCCCCAGCATTTT. This translates into CASSLDSSNQPQHF.

The CDR3 region is CASSPPPSDHGELFF. CDR3 in DNA: TGTGCCAGCTCACCTCCCCCTAGCGATCACGGGGAGCTGTTTTTT. The rearrangement links TRBV18 to TRBJ2-2; TRBD2 is a possible D gene (6 bases). This CDR3 region has 15 residues. V lost 3 bases, J lost 7 bases, and 15 bases lay in between. Looked up from germline, CDR1 is KGHSH and CDR2 is LQKENI. Full variable domain (remainder filled in from reference TRBV18 and TRBJ2-2): NAGVMQNPRHLVRRRGQEARLRCSPMKGHSHVYWYRQLPEEGLKFMVYLQKENIIDESGMPKERFSAEFPKEGPSILRIQQVVRGDSAAYFCASSPPPSDHGELFFGEGSRLTVL.

CDR3 sequence reads: CASGARVSYEQYF. CDR3 nucleotide sequence: TGTGCCAGCGGGGCCCGGGTCTCCTACGAGCAGTACTTC. The chain recombines TRBV6-6 with TRBJ2-7, with D tentatively TRBD1 (5 bases). CDR1 and CDR2 from the germline V gene are MNHNY and SVGAGI (reference sequence). The CDR3 has 13 residues. V lost 8 bases and J lost 0, with 11 bases in between.

The J gene is TRBJ2-7, the V gene TRBV30; D remains unclear. Trimming left V 1 base short and J 2 bases short, with 18 bases between. Germline V CDR1 and CDR2: GTSNPN, SVGIG (reference sequence). CDR3 length: 16 residues. The CDR3: CAWSATRSDTTYEQYF. Here the CDR3 DNA reads TGTGCCTGGAGTGCCACAAGGTCTGACACCACCTACGAGCAGTACTTC.

This rearrangement joins TRBV14 to TRBJ1-6, with D possibly matching TRBD1 (6 bases). V dropped 4 bases and J dropped 2 bases, with 9 bases sitting between them. Germline V lookup: CDR1 SGHDN, CDR2 FVKESK. This CDR3 spans 15 amino acids. CDR3 in DNA: TGTGCCAGCAGCCTTCAGGGGACCTATAATTCACCCCTCCACTTT. Translated: CASSLQGTYNSPLHF.

This chain links TRBV30 with TRBJ2-7; D is unresolved. Germline values: CDR1 GTSNPN, CDR2 SVGIG (reference sequence). Between the trimmed V and J ends, which lost 2 bases and 4 bases, there was a span of 12 bases. There are 13 residues in the CDR3. The CDR3 DNA reads TGTGCCTGGAGTCTGAAACGAGGTTACGAGCAGTACTTC. Translating it yields CAWSLKRGYEQYF.

This clone was observed a few times. The chain is built from TRBV24-1 and TRBJ2-2, with a weak D call TRBD1 (5 bases). V lost 2 bases and J lost 5, with 14 bases in between. From germline, CDR1 is KGHDR and CDR2 SFDVKD. This CDR3 has 16 residues. The CDR3 bases are TGTGCCACCAGTGATTCCTTGGGGCCGCGGACCGGGGAGCTGTTTTTT. It is translated as CATSDSLGPRTGELFF.

The genes are TRBV3-1 (or the pseudogene TRBV3-2) and TRBJ1-5; D gene unclear. The V end was cut by 0 bases, the J end by 3 bases, with 12 bases between. In germline, CDR1 is LGHDT, CDR2 YNNKEL (reference sequence). CDR3 length equals 16 residues. In DNA form, the CDR3 reads TGTGCCAGCAGCCAAGACGGGTCACTAGACAATCAGCCCCAGCATTTT. This encodes CASSQDGSLDNQPQHF.

In DNA, the CDR3 is TGTGCCAGCAGCATTAGACTAGCGGGGGGGCCAGAGACCCAGTACTTC. This codes for CASSIRLAGGPETQYF. The chain combines TRBV13 with TRBJ2-5, with TRBD2 matching 14 bases. This CDR3 contains 16 residues. V shed 5 bases, J shed 4 bases, and the junction held 6 bases outside the gene matches. Germline loops: CDR1 PRHDT, CDR2 FYEKMQ (reference sequence).

The chain employs TRBV30 and TRBJ1-2; D uncertain. The germline V gene has CDR1 GTSNPN and CDR2 SVGIG (reference sequence). V lost 0 bases to trimming and J lost 7 bases, with 12 bases between them. This CDR3 has 13 residues. The CDR3 nucleotides read TGTGCCTGGAGTGTAGGAGGGTTGGTTGGCTACACCTTC. This sequence encodes CAWSVGGLVGYTF.

The chain has TRBV30 and TRBJ1-2, with 8 bases aligning to TRBD1. Germline-derived CDR1 and CDR2 are GTSNPN and SVGIG (reference sequence). J was trimmed by 4 bases and V by 8 bases; bases with no gene match: 9. The CDR3 is made up of 13 amino acids. CDR3: CATSGGNSYGYTF. As DNA, the CDR3 is TGTGCCACCTCAGGGGGCAATAGCTATGGCTACACCTTC.

The chain uses TRBV19 and TRBJ2-3, with 7 bases lining up with TRBD1. This CDR3 contains 15 residues. Germline CDR1 is LNHDA and CDR2 is SQIVND (reference sequence). Unmatched junction bases numbered 7, after V lost 7 bases and J lost 0 bases. The CDR3, as DNA: TGTGCCAGTAATTTTAGGGGGCGCAGCACAGATACGCAGTATTTT. This codes for CASNFRGRSTDTQYF.

The V gene is TRBV30, the J gene TRBJ2-4, with 7 bases aligning to TRBD1. Germline V gene lookup returns CDR1 GTSNPN and CDR2 SVGIG (reference sequence). The CDR3 consists of 16 residues. J lost 0 bases, V lost 1 base, and 6 bases had no gene match. CDR3 nucleotides: TGTGCCTGGAGTGAGGGGGCCAGGCTAGCCAAAAACATTCAGTACTTC. This codes for CAWSEGARLAKNIQYF.

The V gene is TRBV28, the J gene TRBJ2-7; 11 bases match TRBD1. CDR1 and CDR2 (germline): MDHEN, SYDVKM. The J segment lost 2 bases and the V segment lost 5 bases, leaving 8 bases of the junction unmatched. This CDR3 region has 16 residues. The CDR3 nucleotides read TGTGCCAGCAGTACCCGGACAGGGGGCGCCCCCTACGAGCAGTACTTC. This translates into CASSTRTGGAPYEQYF. Variable domain in full (rest from reference TRBV28 and TRBJ2-7): DVKVTQSSRYLVKRTGEKVFLECVQDMDHENMFWYRQDPGLGLRLIYFSYDVKMKEKGDIPEGYSVSREKKERFSLILESASTNQTSMYLCASSTRTGGAPYEQYFGPGTRLTVT.

V usage is TRBV16 and J usage is TRBJ2-3, with D perhaps TRBD1 (6 bases). The CDR3 spans 13 residues. V was trimmed by 8 bases and J by 4 bases, leaving 13 bases between them. In germline, CDR1 is KGHSY, CDR2 FQNENV. The CDR3 DNA is TGTGCCAGCTGCGAGGGGGTGCCAGATACGCAGTATTTT. It yields the protein CASCEGVPDTQYF.

V and J are TRBV4-2 and TRBJ2-4; D uncertain. The ends were cut back, 0 bases at V and 2 bases at J, with 14 bases in the middle. Germline V lookup: CDR1 LGHNA, CDR2 YNFKEQ. The CDR3 is made up of 17 amino acids. CDR3 loop: CASSQEPSVTSKNIQYF. The CDR3 DNA sequence: TGTGCCAGCAGCCAAGAGCCTTCGGTGACTTCCAAAAACATTCAGTACTTC.

V and J are TRBV7-8 and TRBJ2-2, with 8 bases matching TRBD1. CDR3 length: 16 residues. From germline, CDR1 is SGHVS and CDR2 FQNEAQ. Germline trimming cut 1 base from V and 2 bases from J; bases unmatched to any gene: 3. CDR3 protein: CASSLVGQENTGELFF. Written as DNA, the CDR3 is TGTGCCAGCAGCTTAGTGGGACAGGAAAACACCGGGGAGCTGTTTTTT.

This clone was seen repeatedly, ten times or more. The chain has TRBV5-4 and TRBJ2-7; tentatively, D is TRBD1 (7 bases). This CDR3 is 15 amino acids long. The germline V and J ends were trimmed by 4 bases and 7 bases, with 21 bases remaining between them. Germline CDR1 SGHNT, CDR2 YYREEE (reference sequence). CDR3 sequence: CASSPFDRAGGEQYF. The CDR3 nucleotides are TGTGCCAGCAGCCCATTCGACAGGGCCGGAGGGGAGCAGTACTTC.

The V gene is TRBV5-1, the J gene TRBJ1-4; D uncertain. The CDR3 totals 15 residues. Germline CDR1 SGHRS, CDR2 YFSETQ. The V end lost 4 bases, the J end lost 0 bases, and 10 bases lay between the germline ends. In nucleotides, the CDR3 is TGCGCCAGCAGCCTACAAGGAGCAACTAATGAAAAACTGTTTTTT. This sequence encodes CASSLQGATNEKLFF.

The chain joins TRBV6-4 to TRBJ2-2, with D unclear. This CDR3 is 14 amino acids long. The V gene's germline CDR1 is MRHNA and CDR2 SNTAGT. V lost 3 bases and J lost 6, with 11 bases in between. The CDR3 loop reads CASSENGFAGELFF. In nucleotides, the CDR3 is TGTGCCAGCAGTGAAAACGGTTTTGCCGGGGAGCTGTTTTTT.

The chain links TRBV12-1 to TRBJ1-6; the table's D gene call, TRBD1, was not cross checked with the DNA. TRBV12-1 corresponds to a pseudogene. The CDR3 covers 16 residues. This CDR3 reads CASSFRDRRYNSPLHF. The CDR3 DNA sequence: TGTGCCAGCAGCTTCCGGGACAGGCGTTATAATTCACCCCTCCACTTT.

This chain joins TRBV28 and TRBJ1-6; the match to TRBD1 covers 7 bases. The CDR3 consists of 18 residues. J lost 0 bases, V lost 5 bases, and 10 bases had no gene match. Germline V gene lookup returns CDR1 MDHEN and CDR2 SYDVKM. The CDR3 DNA reads as TGTGCCAGCAGTCACTCGACAGGGTTCGGCTCCTATAATTCACCCCTCCACTTT. It codes for CASSHSTGFGSYNSPLHF.

The rearrangement links TRBV18 to TRBJ1-5; D unresolved. This CDR3 is built from 14 residues. Between the trimmed V and J ends, which lost 2 bases and 6 bases, there was a span of 11 bases. CDR1 and CDR2 (germline): KGHSH, LQKENI. CDR3 sequence: CASSPSVPSQPQHF. CDR3 bases: TGTGCCAGCTCACCAAGCGTACCAAGTCAGCCCCAGCATTTT.